Shown below are 17 T cell receptor beta chains from a single sample sequenced in a study of blood T cell repertoires in COVID-19. The table came from immunoSEQ multiplex PCR; TCRdb's copy has only in-frame clones and leaves some out. This sample carries under 350,000 clones, approximately 86% of them seen once, and the ten largest clones take about 4%. The sample consisted of PBMCs or T cells enriched from blood (not recorded which). The receptors stem from a woman in her thirties or forties with acute COVID-19.

In its sample, this clone was seen a few times. The J gene is TRBJ2-1, the V gene TRBV5-4, with TRBD2 matching over 10 bases. V dropped 3 bases and J dropped 0; count of bases not matched to a gene: 6. This CDR3 comprises 17 residues. The germline CDR1 and CDR2 sequences are SGHNT and YYREEE (reference sequence). DNA for the CDR3: TGTGCCAGCAGCTCCGGACTAGCGGCTTTCTCCTACAATGAGCAGTTCTTC. Its translation: CASSSGLAAFSYNEQFF.

The chain links TRBV19 to TRBJ1-5; D is undetermined. Trimming took off 3 bases at V and 4 bases at J, with 7 bases between the two ends. This CDR3 spans 13 amino acids. Germline CDR1 and CDR2: LNHDA and SQIVND (reference sequence). Here the CDR3 DNA reads TGTGCCAGTAGTATGGGAGCGAATCAGCCCCAGCATTTT. It translates to CASSMGANQPQHF.

The rearrangement links TRBV6-1 to TRBJ1-2; 8 bases match TRBD1. CDR3 length: 15 residues. Germline lookup yields CDR1 MNHNS and CDR2 SASEGT. V was clipped by 1 base and J by 3 bases; unmatched bases: 4. For the CDR3, the DNA is TGTGCCAGCAGTGAAGGGACAGGGACATACTATGGCTACACCTTC. This encodes CASSEGTGTYYGYTF.

This sequence joins TRBV6-1 and TRBJ1-2, with D uncertain. The V gene's germline CDR1 is MNHNS and CDR2 SASEGT. Trimming pared 2 bases from V and 8 bases from J, leaving 12 bases between. CDR3 size: 13 residues. The CDR3 spells CASSERLRGGYTF. The CDR3 DNA reads TGTGCCAGCAGTGAACGGCTACGGGGAGGCTACACCTTC.

This clone has just one count. This chain uses TRBV19 with TRBJ2-1; 12 bases are shared with TRBD2. From germline, CDR1 is LNHDA and CDR2 SQIVND (reference sequence). The CDR3 covers 17 residues. V gave up 4 bases and J gave up 4 bases; unmatched junction bases: 8. The CDR3 sequence: CASSKGLAGGAYNEQFF. The DNA for the CDR3 is TGTGCCAGTAGTAAGGGCCTAGCGGGGGGGGCTTACAATGAGCAGTTCTTC.

The J gene is TRBJ2-7, the V gene TRBV28; D might be TRBD1 (5 bases). V lost 3 bases to trimming and J lost 4 bases, with 7 bases between them. The CDR3 length is 12 residues. Germline CDR1 reads MDHEN; CDR2 reads SYDVKM. CDR3 in DNA: TGTGCCAGCAGTTTTGGGGCATACGAGCAGTACTTC. This encodes CASSFGAYEQYF. Full variable domain (remainder filled in from reference TRBV28 and TRBJ2-7): DVKVTQSSRYLVKRTGEKVFLECVQDMDHENMFWYRQDPGLGLRLIYFSYDVKMKEKGDIPEGYSVSREKKERFSLILESASTNQTSMYLCASSFGAYEQYFGPGTRLTVT.

This chain links TRBV7-9 with TRBJ1-4; 11 bases are shared with TRBD1. Germline CDR1 and CDR2: SEHNR and FQNEAQ (reference sequence). Trimming removed 5 bases from V and 8 bases from J; junction bases left unmatched: 7. The CDR3 sequence is 15 residues long. The CDR3 DNA is TGTGCCAGCAGCCCAAGCAGGACAGGGGGCGAAAAACTGTTTTTT. Translation gives CASSPSRTGGEKLFF.

The gene calls are TRBV7-2 and TRBJ1-2; TRBD1 agrees at 7 bases. The CDR3 is 17 residues long. V was pared by 2 bases and J by 3 bases, with 12 bases of the junction left unmatched. The germline CDR1 and CDR2 sequences are SGHTA and FQGNSA. The CDR3 protein is CASSLRQSGQSDYGYTF. The CDR3 DNA reads as TGTGCCAGCAGCTTAAGGCAGTCGGGACAGTCCGACTATGGCTACACCTTC.

This clone was observed at least ten times. The gene calls are TRBV2 and TRBJ1-4; 9 bases agree with TRBD1. Germline V gives CDR1 SNHLY, CDR2 FYNNEI. V shed 6 bases, J shed 3 bases, and the junction held 14 bases outside the gene matches. The CDR3 is made up of 18 amino acids. CDR3 in amino acids: CASSVSRDRVSPNEKLFF. The CDR3 DNA follows: TGTGCCAGCAGCGTAAGCCGGGACAGGGTTTCTCCTAATGAAAAACTGTTTTTT.

This clone was seen just once. The genes are TRBV11-3 and TRBJ2-5, with 10 bases lining up with TRBD1. Trimming at V came to 5 bases and at J to 1 base, leaving 4 bases not matched to a gene. Germline assignment: CDR1 SGHNT and CDR2 YENEEA. There are 15 residues in the CDR3. The CDR3 sequence is CASSPRTGGQETQYF. The CDR3 coding sequence is TGTGCCAGCAGCCCCAGGACAGGGGGCCAAGAGACCCAGTACTTC.

This clone turned up a few times. The chain uses TRBV10-3 and TRBJ2-5, with D uncertain. With 2 bases removed from V and 9 bases from J, the gap between germline ends came to 13 bases. Germline loops: CDR1 ENHRY, CDR2 SYGVKD. The CDR3 runs to 13 residues. Here the CDR3 reads CAISEVRLAAQYF. DNA of the CDR3: TGTGCCATCAGTGAGGTTCGGCTTGCGGCCCAGTACTTC.

This clone was seen a single time. The chain is built from TRBV19 and TRBJ2-2, with 8 positions matching TRBD1. Germline CDR1 LNHDA, CDR2 SQIVND (reference sequence). The V and J ends lost 7 bases and 5 bases, in that order; junction bases with no gene match: 12. The CDR3 totals 16 residues. CDR3 protein: CASTPEPGGRTGELFF. Written as DNA, the CDR3 is TGTGCCAGTACCCCCGAGCCAGGGGGCAGGACCGGGGAGCTGTTTTTT.

CDR3 bases: TGTGCCAGCAGCATGGACAGGTATAATTCACCCCTCCACTTT. Translating it yields CASSMDRYNSPLHF. The J gene is TRBJ1-6, the V gene TRBV6-5; 7 bases align to TRBD1. With 6 bases clipped from V and 4 bases from J, the junction kept 3 bases outside the gene matches. The CDR3 runs 14 residues. Germline-derived CDR1 and CDR2 are MNHEY and SVGAGI.

This CDR3 reads CASSLGGTSSEAFF. In DNA form, the CDR3 reads TGCGCCAGCAGCTTGGGTGGGACATCCTCTGAAGCTTTCTTT. The rearrangement joins TRBV5-1 to TRBJ1-1; D possibly corresponds to TRBD1 (6 bases). CDR1 and CDR2 (germline): SGHRS, YFSETQ. This CDR3 has 14 residues. Trimming took off 0 bases at V and 6 bases at J, with 12 bases between the two ends.

The rearrangement links TRBV14 to TRBJ2-3; 7 bases align to TRBD2. The CDR3 consists of 15 residues. The germline V gene has CDR1 SGHDN and CDR2 FVKESK. The ends lost 4 bases at V and 0 bases at J; junction bases unmatched: 4. CDR3 protein: CASSLHGGSTDTQYF. CDR3 DNA sequence: TGTGCCAGCAGCCTACACGGGGGGAGCACAGATACGCAGTATTTT.

The chain employs TRBV6-6 and TRBJ1-2; 10 bases line up with TRBD1. J was trimmed by 8 bases and V by 2 bases; bases with no gene match: 5. The CDR3 loop spans 14 amino acids. Germline V gene lookup returns CDR1 MNHNY and CDR2 SVGAGI (reference sequence). The CDR3: CASSYVGTGDGYTF. The CDR3 DNA reads TGTGCCAGCAGTTACGTCGGGACAGGGGACGGCTACACCTTC.

The J gene is TRBJ1-2, the V gene TRBV6-1, with 8 nucleotides matching TRBD1. This CDR3 contains 15 residues. CDR1 is MNHNS, CDR2 SASEGT, per germline. With V trimmed by 1 base and J by 4 bases, 5 bases remained unmatched. In DNA form, the CDR3 reads TGTGCCAGCAGTGAAGGGGCAGGGGGCGTCTATGGCTACACCTTC. Translating it yields CASSEGAGGVYGYTF.